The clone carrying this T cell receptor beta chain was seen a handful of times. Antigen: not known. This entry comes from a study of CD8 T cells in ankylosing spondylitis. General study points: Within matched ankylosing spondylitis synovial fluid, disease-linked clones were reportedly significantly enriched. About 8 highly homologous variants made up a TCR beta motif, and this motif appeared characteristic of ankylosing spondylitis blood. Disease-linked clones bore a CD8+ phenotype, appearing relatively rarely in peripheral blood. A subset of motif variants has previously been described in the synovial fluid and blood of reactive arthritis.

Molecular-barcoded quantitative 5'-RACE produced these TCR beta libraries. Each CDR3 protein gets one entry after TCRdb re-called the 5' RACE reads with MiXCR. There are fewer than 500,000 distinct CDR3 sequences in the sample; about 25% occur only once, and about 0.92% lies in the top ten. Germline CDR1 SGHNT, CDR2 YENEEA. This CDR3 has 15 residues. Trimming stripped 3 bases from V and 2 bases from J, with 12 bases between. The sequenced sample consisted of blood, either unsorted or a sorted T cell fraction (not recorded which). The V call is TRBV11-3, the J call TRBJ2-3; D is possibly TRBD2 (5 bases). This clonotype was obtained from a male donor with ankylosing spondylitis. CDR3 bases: TGTGCCAGCAGCTTGGAGAGCGGTCCCACAGATACGCAGTATTTT. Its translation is CASSLESGPTDTQYF.